This TCR beta chain came from a study of shared clonotypes between healthy human individuals. Study details: Per-donor plates numbered three CD4 naive, three CD4 memory, two CD8 naive and one CD8 memory. Notes on the study in general: Several donors showed sharing of 4.5% to 6% of naive CD4 clonotypes. Among the subsets, naive ones generally showed larger estimated richness than memory ones.

Assay: immunoSEQ multiplex PCR; the TCRdb copy retains only in-frame clones and omits some. This sample has about 2.1 million clones, with approximately 94% found just once. Naive CD8 cells comprised CD45RO-negative, CCR7-positively selected cells, excluding terminally differentiated effector memory CD45RA+ cells. Per germline, CDR1 SGHAT and CDR2 FQNNGV. The ends were cut back, 3 bases at V and 5 bases at J, with 13 bases in the middle. The CDR3 extends over 14 amino acids. This clone was recorded once. Its antigen is undetermined. This TCR came from a young man in good health. Some clones in this sample may be carry-over from other donors' samples. Sequencing was performed on naive CD8+ T cells from PBMCs. This chain links TRBV11-2 with TRBJ2-5; D is undetermined. Here the CDR3 DNA reads TGTGCCAGCAGCTTCTGGGGTGCGGTTGAGACCCAGTACTTC. This gives the protein CASSFWGAVETQYF.